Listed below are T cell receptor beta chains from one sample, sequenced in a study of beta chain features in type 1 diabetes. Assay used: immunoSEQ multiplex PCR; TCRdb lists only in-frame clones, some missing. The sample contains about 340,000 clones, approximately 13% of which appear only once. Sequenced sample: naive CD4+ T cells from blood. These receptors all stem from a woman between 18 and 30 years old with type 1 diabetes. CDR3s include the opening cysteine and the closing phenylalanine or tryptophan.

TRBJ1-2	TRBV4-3	CASSQTGGHGYTF
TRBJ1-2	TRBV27	CASSSLGAGDYGYTF
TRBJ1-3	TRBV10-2	CASSDIPSSGNTIYF
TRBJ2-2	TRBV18	CASSSDRANTGELFF
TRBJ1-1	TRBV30	CAWNTGGLTEAFF
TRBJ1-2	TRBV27	CASGTGERGYTF
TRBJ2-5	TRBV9	CASSVDPGGLETQYF
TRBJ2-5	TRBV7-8	CASSLASGTGGWETQYF
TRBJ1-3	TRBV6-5	CASSYSGDKIGNTIYF
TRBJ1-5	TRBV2	CASTGQGVGNQPQHF